This record concerns one T cell receptor beta chain sequence. Its antigen target is currently unknown. No much larger clone is present one base from it, and per-base qualities are unavailable. These data originate in a study of T cell responses to AZD1222 COVID-19 vaccine (dated by TCRdb to the early 2020s). About the study as a whole: AZD1222 recipients with second doses at about 4 weeks or about 12 weeks were pooled, because spike-specific TCR depth and breadth did not differ between schedules. A total of 233 trial participants underwent TCR sequencing, of whom 200 to 220 received two doses of AZD1222 and about 26 received two doses of the MenACWY control vaccine. Trial participants were enrolled by age into subgroups of 18-55, 56-69 and 70-plus years, and approximately 150, 30 and 60 TCR-sequenced participants, respectively, were included in these subgroups. The investigation overall reported the following: Participants were mostly white British and included more females than males, and it was suggested by the authors that clonal diversity may have been underestimated. After two AZD1222 doses, spike-specific TCR breadth and depth were significantly higher than at day 0 and than in MenACWY recipients. Epitopes outside the regions mutated in the B.1.351 and B.1.1.7 variants were reportedly recognized by nearly half of the unique spike-specific TCRs. Because no samples from the day 14 peak response were available, repertoires could be characterized only after the peak T cell response. Only a handful of AZD1222 recipients were SARS-CoV-2 seropositive at baseline, limiting conclusions about previously exposed vaccinees. The whole spike protein was spanned by vaccine-associated CD4 TCRs, and dominant responses were seen in regions 160-218 and 743-854. In the small 56-69-year group, the increase in depth fell short of significance, most likely because of low power.

The CDR3 regions of human TCRbeta chains were analyzed by immunosequencing. Per the source publication's procedure: Repertoire TCRs were matched against a reference library of SARS-CoV-2-specific TCRs generated with the MIRA antigen-specificity platform. Breadth was defined as the fraction of unique TCRs that were SARS-CoV-2-associated, and depth was defined as the fraction of total T cells that were SARS-CoV-2-associated. Using the MIRA data, each spike-specific TCR was mapped to the spike region that the TCR reacts to and placed in a CD4 or CD8 class. Log10-transformed breadth and depth values were compared by one-way ANOVA with Sidak's multiple comparisons tests. Not all clones reach the TCRdb copy of this immuneACCESS table, which keeps in-frame sequences only. Checked studies attribute under half of the gap to unresolved V genes and leave the rest unexplained. The V and J calls and clone size were taken over from that table, and D and trimming were inferred from the DNA. Here the sample has some 120,000 clones; approximately 86% occur a single time. The ten largest clonotypes hold approximately 1.5% of the sample.

Per the publication, the time point label means: baseline before first vaccination. Vaccinee samples were obtained from the UK trials COV001 and COV002, which included a single-blind randomized controlled phase 2/3 trial of AZD1222 (ChAdOx1 nCoV-19) in healthy adults. For TCRbeta chain sequencing, PBMC samples from trial participants were taken at day 0 and at day 28 after the second dose. Here V drops 8 bases and J drops 5 bases, and the junction holds 3 bases not matched to any gene. CDR1 and CDR2 were assigned from the germline V gene as SGHTA and FQGNSA. The CDR3, from cysteine to phenylalanine, totals 14 residues. The kept DNA is CDR3 alone, 42 bases in frame from the first base.

This receptor chain uses TRBV7-2 and TRBJ2-5; 15 middle bases align to TRBD2. The origin of this receptor is an adult in good health. This sample comprised peripheral blood, obtained on day 0 of AZD1222 vaccination. This receptor carries the CDR3 CASSGTSGGETQYF. The nucleotide sequence reads as follows: TGTGCCAGCTCTGGGACTAGCGGGGGGGAGACCCAGTACTTC.